Given below is one T cell receptor beta chain in context. Per the original data handling: Amplification with reference gene primers provided the estimates of nucleated cell counts. The data were produced by immunoSEQ multiplex PCR, yet TCRdb's version contains in-frame clones alone and is incomplete. V and J calls and clone size are as listed in that table; D and trimming were resolved from the DNA. The sample includes approximately 90,000 clones, more than 65% seen only once; the top ten take 4.4%. CDR3 size: 17 residues. The V and J ends lost 1 base and 4 bases, in that order; junction bases with no gene match: 11. Germline CDR1 and CDR2: MGHDK and SYGVNS. This sample stems from a study of blood T cell repertoires in COVID-19. Looking at the study overall: There were acute and convalescent COVID-19 samples, and they came from the United States, Italy and Spain. PBMCs, B-cell-depleted T cells, or T cells were the source of the cDNA or gDNA that made up the material.

Sequenced sample: peripheral blood. The clonotype was recovered from a man in his 60s with acute or convalescent COVID-19. The V call is TRBV25-1, the J call TRBJ2-3; 7 bases agree with TRBD1. CDR3 region: CASSEFTGSGGADTQYF. For the CDR3, the DNA is TGTGCCAGCAGTGAATTCACAGGGTCAGGGGGTGCAGATACGCAGTATTTT.